The 17 T cell receptor beta chains in this list originate from one sample, sequenced in a study of blood T cell repertoires in COVID-19 (dated by TCRdb to about 2020). Libraries came from the immunoSEQ multiplex PCR assay. Not all clones reach the TCRdb copy of this immuneACCESS table, which keeps in-frame sequences only. Checked studies attribute under half of the gap to unresolved V genes and leave the rest unexplained. The table for this sample lists 250,000 or so clones; approximately 80% of them were counted only once. Under 2% of the sample rests with the top ten. Sequencing was performed on peripheral blood. Receptors originate from a woman of 80 years or more with acute or convalescent COVID-19.

The sample holds a few counts of this clone. The chain employs TRBV7-9 and TRBJ1-6, with 9 nucleotides matching TRBD1. V lost 5 bases, J lost 3 bases, and 8 bases stayed unmatched. CDR1 SEHNR and CDR2 FQNEAQ come from the germline V gene (reference sequence). The CDR3 sequence is 17 residues long. CDR3 coding DNA: TGTGCCAGCAGCCCGGGACAGGGAATTGTCTATAATTCACCCCTCCACTTT. This codes for CASSPGQGIVYNSPLHF.

The genes are TRBV28 and TRBJ2-7, with TRBD2 matching 7 bases. J lost 6 bases, V lost 6 bases, and 11 bases had no gene match. The CDR3 is 14 residues long. Per germline, CDR1 MDHEN and CDR2 SYDVKM. The DNA of the CDR3 is TGTGCCAGCAGAGGACATTCGGGAGGACGCGAGCAGTACTTC. This encodes CASRGHSGGREQYF.

This rearrangement joins TRBV6-5 to TRBJ1-6, with TRBD1 matching 7 bases. V shed 4 bases, J shed 10 bases, and the junction held 10 bases outside the gene matches. The CDR3 covers 15 residues. Germline values: CDR1 MNHEY, CDR2 SVGAGI. This CDR3 is CASSWDSQGRSPLHF. The CDR3 nucleotides are TGTGCCAGCAGTTGGGACAGCCAGGGCCGCTCACCCCTCCACTTT.

This chain links TRBV5-5 with TRBJ1-1; D gene ambiguous. V was cut by 2 bases and J by 1 base, with 9 bases left in between. The germline V gene has CDR1 SGHKS and CDR2 YYEKEE (reference sequence). This CDR3 has 14 residues. CDR3 region: CASSFLDTNTEAFF. DNA for the CDR3: TGTGCCAGCAGCTTCTTAGACACGAACACTGAAGCTTTCTTT.

J is TRBJ2-1 and V is TRBV11-3; D perhaps matches TRBD2 (5 bases). CDR1 is SGHNT, CDR2 YENEEA, per germline. CDR3 size: 17 residues. Trimming stripped 1 base from V and 2 bases from J, with 15 bases between. The CDR3: CASSLVDGSGTYNEQFF. CDR3 bases: TGTGCCAGCAGCTTAGTGGATGGCTCGGGGACCTACAATGAGCAGTTCTTC.

This clone was seen only once. The V call is TRBV27, the J call TRBJ1-4; perhaps TRBD1 as D (5 bases). The CDR3 spans 14 residues. Germline CDR1 reads MNHEY; CDR2 reads SMNVEV (reference sequence). The germline V and J ends were trimmed by 4 bases and 9 bases, with 15 bases remaining between them. Here the CDR3 DNA reads TGTGCCAGCAGTTCCACAGGACGAACAAAAAAACTGTTTTTT. It codes for CASSSTGRTKKLFF.

The genes are TRBV3-1 (or the pseudogene TRBV3-2) and TRBJ1-2, with 9 bases identical to TRBD1. Germline CDR1 and CDR2: LGHDT and YNNKEL (reference sequence). The CDR3 totals 14 residues. Trimming cost V 1 base and J 8 bases; bases outside gene matches: 5. The CDR3 reads CASSQGTGARGYTF. The DNA of the CDR3 is TGTGCCAGCAGCCAAGGGACAGGGGCTCGGGGCTACACCTTC.

In the case of this clone: This CDR3 is also generated by other DNA sequences in the sample. The rearrangement links TRBV5-1 to TRBJ2-3; D uncertain. CDR3 length: 12 amino acids. Germline lookup yields CDR1 SGHRS and CDR2 YFSETQ. V lost 1 base and J 6 bases, leaving 6 bases between the germline ends. For the CDR3, the DNA is TGCGCCAGCAGCTTGCTGCGGGATACGCAGTATTTT. This translates into CASSLLRDTQYF.

The chain combines TRBV30 with TRBJ2-7; the match to TRBD2 covers 11 bases. The germline CDR1 and CDR2 sequences are GTSNPN and SVGIG (reference sequence). J was trimmed by 3 bases and V by 1 base; bases with no gene match: 14. This CDR3 is 18 amino acids long. CDR3 coding DNA: TGTGCCTGGAGTGCCGACCATAGGCTAGCGGGAGGACGCTACGAGCAGTACTTC. It specifies CAWSADHRLAGGRYEQYF.

The chain uses TRBV19 and TRBJ2-7; tentatively, D is TRBD2 (7 bases). Trimming stripped 0 bases from V and 4 bases from J, with 22 bases between. Germline CDR1 and CDR2: LNHDA and SQIVND (reference sequence). The CDR3 contains 18 residues. The CDR3 nucleotides are TGTGCCAGTAGTATAGACCTCCGAGGGGGGGGAGAGGCTTACGAGCAGTACTTC. Its protein product is CASSIDLRGGGEAYEQYF.

The chain is built from TRBV7-6 and TRBJ2-2, with a tentative D call TRBD1 (6 bases). The CDR3 runs 13 residues. V lost 4 bases and J lost 8, with 11 bases in between. Germline V gene sequence: CDR1 SGHVS, CDR2 FNYEAQ. CDR3: CASSYNTGGELFF. The CDR3 DNA follows: TGTGCCAGCAGCTATAATACAGGGGGGGAGCTGTTTTTT. Together with reference TRBV7-6 and TRBJ2-2, the CDR3 gives the full variable domain: GAGVSQSPRYKVTKRGQDVALRCDPISGHVSLYWYRQALGQGPEFLTYFNYEAQQDKSGLPNDRFSAERPEGSISTLTIQRTEQRDSAMYRCASSYNTGGELFFGEGSRLTVL.

The rearrangement links TRBV5-4 to TRBJ1-2; possible D gene TRBD1, 5 bases. Trimming cost V 1 base and J 0 bases, with 13 bases left between them. The length of the CDR3 is 16 residues. Germline-derived CDR1 and CDR2 are SGHNT and YYREEE (reference sequence). CDR3 amino acids: CASSLILGTANYGYTF. The CDR3 DNA follows: TGTGCCAGCAGCTTGATACTGGGGACTGCTAACTATGGCTACACCTTC.

The V call is TRBV28, the J call TRBJ2-1; 7 bases agree with TRBD1. Germline V gene sequence: CDR1 MDHEN, CDR2 SYDVKM. This CDR3 spans 15 amino acids. The J segment lost 5 bases and the V segment lost 3 bases, leaving 7 bases of the junction unmatched. The CDR3: CASSFPRGHHNEQFF. In DNA, the CDR3 is TGTGCCAGCAGTTTTCCGAGGGGGCACCACAATGAGCAGTTCTTC.

The V call is TRBV7-2, the J call TRBJ2-1; 14 nucleotides agree with TRBD2. The CDR3 is 18 amino acids. V dropped 4 bases and J dropped 2; count of bases not matched to a gene: 7. In germline, CDR1 is SGHTA, CDR2 FQGNSA. The CDR3 nucleotides are TGTGCCAGCAGCTCTAGATGGACTAGCGGGGGGACCTACAATGAGCAGTTCTTC. Its translation is CASSSRWTSGGTYNEQFF.

The chain links TRBV5-5 to TRBJ2-7, with 7 bases identical to TRBD1. Trimming took 7 bases from V and 0 from J; bases not matched to a gene: 13. The CDR3 contains 16 residues. Germline values: CDR1 SGHKS, CDR2 YYEKEE (reference sequence). CDR3 DNA: TGTGCCAGCGACAGGGCGAGCATATCAGGCTCCTACGAGCAGTACTTC. Its protein product is CASDRASISGSYEQYF.

This clone has a handful of counts. J is TRBJ2-3 and V is TRBV18; possibly TRBD1 for D (6 bases). Between the trimmed V and J ends, which lost 2 bases and 2 bases, there was a span of 17 bases. The CDR3 is 17 amino acids. Germline CDR1 is KGHSH and CDR2 is LQKENI. The CDR3 bases are TGTGCCAGCTCACCAGTCCAGGGGCGAAAATACACAGATACGCAGTATTTT. It codes for CASSPVQGRKYTDTQYF.

The genes are TRBV5-1 and TRBJ2-3; TRBD2 matches 12 bases. The ends lost 5 bases at V and 4 bases at J; junction bases unmatched: 5. In germline, CDR1 is SGHRS, CDR2 YFSETQ. This CDR3 has 15 amino acids. CDR3 sequence: CASRSSGGAADTQYF. DNA for the CDR3: TGCGCCAGCAGGTCTAGCGGGGGGGCGGCAGATACGCAGTATTTT.